This record concerns one TCR beta chain sequence. This record belongs to a study of blood T cell repertoires in COVID-19. TCRdb keeps only in-frame clones here, not all; method: immunoSEQ multiplex PCR. This sample has about 240,000 clones, with just under 85% found just once. This receptor was obtained from a woman aged 80 or over with acute or convalescent COVID-19. Source material: peripheral blood.

The DNA of the CDR3 is TGTGCCAGCAGCCAAGCCGGGACAGTCAATGAGCAGTTCTTC. This codes for CASSQAGTVNEQFF. The chain carries TRBV3-1 (or the pseudogene TRBV3-2) and TRBJ2-1; 7 bases line up with TRBD1. V lost 1 base to trimming and J lost 6 bases; unmatched junction nucleotides: 3. In germline, CDR1 is LGHDT, CDR2 YNNKEL (reference sequence). The CDR3 is 14 amino acids.